This T cell receptor (beta chain) was captured in a study of immune evolution from preneoplasia to lung adenocarcinoma. Germline CDR1 and CDR2: SGHTS and YDEGEE. With V trimmed by 1 base and J by 4 bases, 6 bases remained unmatched. CDR3 size: 15 residues. Clones were sequenced by immunoSEQ multiplex PCR, and TCRdb holds only the in-frame ones, with some missing. Seen here are 9,500 to 13,000 clones, approximately 82% observed once, and the top ten hold 1.7%. This rearrangement joins TRBV5-8 to TRBJ2-3; TRBD2 aligns across 7 bases. This clonotype was obtained from a person aged 65 to 79 with lung adenocarcinoma. Sequencing was performed on FFPE minimally invasive lung adenocarcinoma tissue. The CDR3 coding sequence is TGTGCCAGCAGCTTGAAGGCCCTAGCGGCAGATACGCAGTATTTT. Its translation is CASSLKALAADTQYF.